The 20 T cell receptor beta chains below all came from one sample that was sequenced in a study of cytomegalovirus exposure and HLA in healthy donors. Primers included in the PCR were 60 Vbeta and 13 Jbeta primers. Data came from immunoSEQ multiplex PCR; TCRdb stores just in-frame clones and leaves some out. The sample gives just over 150,000 clones, approximately 70% of which show up once; around 6.9% is in the top ten. Sequenced input: PBMCs. The origin of the receptors is a man aged 40-55 years in good health and CMV-seropositive.

The chain links TRBV5-4 to TRBJ2-5; 8 positions agree with TRBD1. The germline V gene has CDR1 SGHNT and CDR2 YYREEE (reference sequence). The CDR3 spans 16 residues. V was clipped by 0 bases and J by 3 bases; unmatched bases: 7. CDR3 coding DNA: TGTGCCAGCAGCTTGGGAGGACAGGGAGTCGAAGAGACCCAGTACTTC. Its translation: CASSLGGQGVEETQYF.

The chain joins TRBV2 to TRBJ1-2, with D perhaps matching TRBD1 (5 bases). Per germline, CDR1 SNHLY and CDR2 FYNNEI. This CDR3 has 14 residues. V shed 3 bases and J shed 1 base, with 9 bases lying between them. Written as DNA, the CDR3 is TGTGCCAGCAGTGACAGGGAGGGTAACTATGGCTACACCTTC. It yields the protein CASSDREGNYGYTF.

V and J are TRBV9 and TRBJ2-5, with 7 nucleotides matching TRBD2. From germline, CDR1 is SGDLS and CDR2 YYNGEE. CDR3 length equals 13 residues. V was clipped by 5 bases and J by 5 bases; unmatched bases: 6. The CDR3 region has the DNA TGTGCCAGCAGTGTCTTGGGGGGGGAGACCCAGTACTTC. Encoded protein: CASSVLGGETQYF.

This rearrangement joins TRBV4-3 to TRBJ2-7; 15 positions match TRBD2. This CDR3 region has 19 residues. V lost 4 bases to trimming and J lost 3 bases; unmatched junction nucleotides: 13. The germline V gene has CDR1 LGHNA and CDR2 YSLEER. The CDR3 reads CASSPFGTSGGRDFYEQYF. In nucleotides, the CDR3 is TGCGCCAGCAGCCCCTTCGGGACTAGCGGGGGGCGAGACTTCTACGAGCAGTACTTC.

The genes are TRBV6-1 and TRBJ1-6; no reliable D call. Germline loops: CDR1 MNHNS, CDR2 SASEGT. Trimming stripped 5 bases from V and 5 bases from J, with 10 bases between. The CDR3 is 14 residues long. CDR3 DNA sequence: TGTGCCAGCAGTATCGGGTGGGATAATTCACCCCTCCACTTT. Encoded protein: CASSIGWDNSPLHF.

The genes are TRBV27 and TRBJ2-1; TRBD1 aligns across 10 bases. This CDR3 has 15 amino acids. Germline assignment: CDR1 MNHEY and CDR2 SMNVEV (reference sequence). The CDR3 nucleotides read TGTGCTAGTGGACAGGGGGACAGCTCCTACAATGAGCAGTTCTTC. Translating gives CASGQGDSSYNEQFF.

This chain connects TRBV18 to TRBJ2-1; TRBD1 agrees at 10 bases. The CDR3 is made up of 15 amino acids. With V trimmed by 6 bases and J by 10 bases, 12 bases remained unmatched. The germline V gene has CDR1 KGHSH and CDR2 LQKENI. The DNA of the CDR3 is TGTGCCAGCTCGTCCGGGACAGGGGAGTTAGAGGAGCAGTTCTTC. Protein: CASSSGTGELEEQFF.

The V gene is TRBV11-2, the J gene TRBJ1-3, with a possible D match to TRBD1 (6 bases). Trimming cost V 5 bases and J 2 bases, with 7 bases left between them. Germline V gene data show CDR1 as SGHAT and CDR2 as FQNNGV. CDR3 length: 13 amino acids. The CDR3 spells CASSAGAGNTIYF. The CDR3 DNA is TGTGCCAGCAGCGCAGGGGCTGGAAACACCATATATTTT.

The V and J genes are TRBV7-2 and TRBJ1-2; D gene uncertain. With 1 base removed from V and 10 bases from J, the gap between germline ends came to 13 bases. CDR1 is SGHTA and CDR2 is FQGNSA in the germline V gene. The CDR3 has 13 residues. The CDR3 here is CASSLDSWRDYTF. The CDR3 region has the DNA TGTGCCAGCAGCTTAGACTCTTGGCGGGACTACACCTTC.

V gene TRBV16 combines with J gene TRBJ1-2, with D maybe TRBD1 (6 bases). The CDR3 contains 14 residues. Germline CDR1 is KGHSY and CDR2 is FQNENV. Trimming cost V 0 bases and J 14 bases, with 19 bases left between them. CDR3 in DNA: TGTGCCAGCAGCCAATCGTTCGAGGGGGATTCCATTACCTTC. This translates into CASSQSFEGDSITF.

The chain couples TRBV6-1 to TRBJ2-1; D may be TRBD2 (6 bases). Germline assignment: CDR1 MNHNS and CDR2 SASEGT. The CDR3 contains 14 residues. Trimming removed 7 bases at V and 10 bases at J, with 20 bases between. DNA for the CDR3: TGTGCCAGCACGGACTACCTCCTCGTCGGCGAGCAGTTCTTC. Amino acids: CASTDYLLVGEQFF.

V is TRBV4-2 and J is TRBJ1-2, with D possibly matching TRBD1 (5 bases). Germline CDR1 and CDR2: LGHNA and YNFKEQ. The CDR3 length is 15 residues. V was shortened by 1 base and J by 0 bases, with 9 bases between the two germline ends. CDR3 region: CASSQGDRSNYGYTF. For the CDR3, the DNA is TGTGCCAGCAGCCAAGGAGACAGATCTAACTATGGCTACACCTTC.

The chain combines TRBV7-9 with TRBJ1-6, with TRBD1 matching 7 bases. This CDR3 region has 14 residues. V gave up 5 bases and J gave up 5 bases; unmatched junction bases: 3. The germline CDR1 and CDR2 sequences are SEHNR and FQNEAQ (reference sequence). This CDR3 is CASSGTANNSPLHF. The CDR3 nucleotides are TGTGCCAGCAGCGGGACAGCAAATAATTCACCCCTCCACTTT.

This chain joins TRBV5-8 and TRBJ1-1; perhaps TRBD1 as D (5 bases). Germline CDR1 and CDR2: SGHTS and YDEGEE. CDR3 length equals 14 residues. The V end lost 3 bases, the J end lost 4 bases, and 13 bases lay between the germline ends. As DNA, the CDR3 is TGTGCCAGCAGCTCGTATCAGGGATCCACTGAAGCTTTCTTT. It is translated as CASSSYQGSTEAFF.

The chain carries TRBV2 and TRBJ1-1; the D is unclear. From germline, CDR1 is SNHLY and CDR2 FYNNEI. The V and J ends lost 5 bases and 1 base respectively, with 5 bases between them. This CDR3 has 12 amino acids. CDR3 loop: CASSSGNTEAFF. The CDR3, as DNA: TGTGCCAGCAGTTCGGGGAACACTGAAGCTTTCTTT.

The chain is built from TRBV16 and TRBJ1-1; D ambiguous. V gave up 2 bases and J gave up 0 bases, with 7 bases separating them. This CDR3 spans 14 amino acids. Germline-derived CDR1 and CDR2 are KGHSY and FQNENV. The CDR3 protein is CASSQAQLNTEAFF. CDR3 DNA: TGTGCCAGCAGCCAAGCCCAGTTGAACACTGAAGCTTTCTTT.

This sequence joins TRBV5-4 and TRBJ2-2; D not resolved. The CDR3 spans 13 residues. Trimming took 3 bases from V and 8 from J, leaving 11 bases between them. Looked up from germline, CDR1 is SGHNT and CDR2 is YYREEE (reference sequence). CDR3 bases: TGTGCCAGCAGCTCTGAGCTCGTGGGGGAGCTGTTTTTT. Amino acid sequence: CASSSELVGELFF.

The V call is TRBV7-6, the J call TRBJ2-5, with 10 bases fitting TRBD2. The CDR3 contains 15 residues. The trim removed 3 bases at V and 5 bases at J, leaving 6 bases unmatched. Germline CDR1 SGHVS, CDR2 FNYEAQ. The CDR3 bases are TGTGCCAGCAGCTTCGGAGCGGGGGGGAGGGAGACCCAGTACTTC. Protein product: CASSFGAGGRETQYF.

This clone was picked up a small number of times. The CDR3 coding sequence is TGTGCCAGCACCCAGGGGGGATCTCAGCCCCAGCATTTT. Amino acid sequence: CASTQGGSQPQHF. This chain connects TRBV28 to TRBJ1-5; 7 bases align to TRBD1. In germline, CDR1 is MDHEN, CDR2 SYDVKM. V was clipped by 7 bases and J by 6 bases; unmatched bases: 6. The CDR3 extends over 13 amino acids.

This chain uses TRBV19 with TRBJ1-5; D is possibly TRBD1 (5 bases). Trimming pared 3 bases from V and 2 bases from J, leaving 11 bases between. Germline CDR1 reads LNHDA; CDR2 reads SQIVND (reference sequence). This CDR3 spans 15 amino acids. The CDR3 DNA sequence: TGTGCCAGTAGTATCTTCTTAGGGGGCAATCAGCCCCAGCATTTT. The encoded protein is CASSIFLGGNQPQHF. The whole variable domain, remainder taken from reference TRBV19 and TRBJ1-5, is DGGITQSPKYLFRKEGQNVTLSCEQNLNHDAMYWYRQDPGQGLRLIYYSQIVNDFQKGDIAEGYSVSREKKESFPLTVTSAQKNPTAFYLCASSIFLGGNQPQHFGDGTRLSIL.